The 24 T cell receptor beta chains in this list originate from one sample, sequenced in a study of blood T cell repertoires in COVID-19. Profiling relied on immunoSEQ multiplex PCR, and the TCRdb table lists in-frame clones only, not all of them. Of about 130,000 clones detected, approximately 89% appear once; the ten largest clones hold about a tenth. The sample was peripheral blood. The receptors were sampled from a man aged 45-65 years with acute or convalescent COVID-19.

The V call is TRBV19, the J call TRBJ1-5; 9 bases line up with TRBD1. The J segment lost 2 bases and the V segment lost 5 bases, leaving 13 bases of the junction unmatched. Per the germline V gene, CDR1 is LNHDA and CDR2 is SQIVND (reference sequence). The CDR3 spans 18 residues. The CDR3, as DNA: TGTGCCAGTAGTCACGGGACAGGGTTTATGTTGGGCAATCAGCCCCAGCATTTT. Its protein is CASSHGTGFMLGNQPQHF.

In its sample, this clone was seen a few times. V is TRBV18 and J is TRBJ1-2; D possibly corresponds to TRBD1 (5 bases). The CDR3 runs 13 residues. Trimming took 3 bases from V and 4 from J, leaving 9 bases between them. Germline CDR1 is KGHSH and CDR2 is LQKENI. The CDR3 nucleotides are TGTGCCAGCTCACCGTCGGGGGGCTATGGCTACACCTTC. It encodes CASSPSGGYGYTF. Full variable domain (missing parts from reference TRBV18 and TRBJ1-2): NAGVMQNPRHLVRRRGQEARLRCSPMKGHSHVYWYRQLPEEGLKFMVYLQKENIIDESGMPKERFSAEFPKEGPSILRIQQVVRGDSAAYFCASSPSGGYGYTFGSGTRLTVV.

V is TRBV11-2 and J is TRBJ2-7, with D maybe TRBD2 (6 bases). CDR3 length: 15 residues. Germline CDR1 and CDR2: SGHAT and FQNNGV. V was clipped by 4 bases and J by 8 bases, with 21 bases between them. The CDR3 protein is CASSWDSRNSLKQYF. DNA for the CDR3: TGTGCCAGCAGCTGGGACTCCCGCAACTCTCTCAAGCAGTACTTC.

Here the CDR3 DNA reads TGTGCCAGCAGCCAAGGGCAGGGGTCTTCCGCCGGGGAGCTGTTTTTT. Translation: CASSQGQGSSAGELFF. The chain uses TRBV3-1 (or the pseudogene TRBV3-2) and TRBJ2-2, with D perhaps matching TRBD1 (6 bases). The CDR3 is 16 residues long. Germline V gene sequence: CDR1 LGHDT, CDR2 YNNKEL (reference sequence). V gave up 1 base and J gave up 6 bases, with 15 bases separating them.

The gene calls are TRBV30 and TRBJ1-1, with TRBD1 as a possible D gene (5 bases). The CDR3 is 16 residues long. The germline V and J ends were trimmed by 4 bases and 1 base, with 19 bases remaining between them. Per germline, CDR1 GTSNPN and CDR2 SVGIG (reference sequence). CDR3 loop: CAWNPTLGLRNTEAFF. In DNA, the CDR3 is TGTGCCTGGAACCCTACCCTGGGACTTCGGAACACTGAAGCTTTCTTT.

The chain has TRBV2 and TRBJ1-5; no definite D call. The CDR3 runs 14 residues. CDR1 is SNHLY and CDR2 is FYNNEI in the germline V gene. The V gene lost 5 bases and the J gene lost 0 bases, with 8 bases spanning the gap. The chain's CDR3 is CASSQQLSNQPQHF. The CDR3 DNA follows: TGTGCCAGCAGTCAACAGCTTAGCAATCAGCCCCAGCATTTT. Combining the CDR3 with reference TRBV2 and TRBJ1-5 gives the whole variable domain EPEVTQTPSHQVTQMGQEVILRCVPISNHLYFYWYRQILGQKVEFLVSFYNNEISEKSEIFDDQFSVERPDGSNFTLKIRSTKLEDSAMYFCASSQQLSNQPQHFGDGTRLSIL.

The V gene is TRBV18, the J gene TRBJ1-1, with D possibly matching TRBD1 (6 bases). This CDR3 comprises 11 residues. In germline, CDR1 is KGHSH, CDR2 LQKENI. V lost 10 bases, J lost 1 base, and 7 bases lay in between. The DNA of the CDR3 is TGTGCCATCAGGGGGAACACTGAAGCTTTCTTT. This sequence encodes CAIRGNTEAFF. Variable domain in full (rest from reference TRBV18 and TRBJ1-1): NAGVMQNPRHLVRRRGQEARLRCSPMKGHSHVYWYRQLPEEGLKFMVYLQKENIIDESGMPKERFSAEFPKEGPSILRIQQVVRGDSAAYFCAIRGNTEAFFGQGTRLTVV.

The CDR3 loop reads CAWSQGPVRGANYGYTF. The CDR3, as DNA: TGTGCCTGGAGTCAAGGGCCAGTCAGGGGAGCGAACTATGGCTACACCTTC. The chain is built from TRBV30 and TRBJ1-2, with D tentatively TRBD1 (6 bases). Germline V lookup: CDR1 GTSNPN, CDR2 SVGIG (reference sequence). This CDR3 comprises 17 residues. Between the trimmed V and J ends, which lost 2 bases and 2 bases, there was a span of 21 bases.

The genes are TRBV19 and TRBJ1-5, with 9 bases lining up with TRBD1. The CDR3 is made up of 15 amino acids. V trimming: 5 bases; J trimming: 6 bases; junction bases outside the gene matches: 8. Per the germline V gene, CDR1 is LNHDA and CDR2 is SQIVND (reference sequence). The CDR3 loop is CASSFGQGSSQPQHF. CDR3 sequence (DNA): TGTGCCAGTAGTTTTGGACAGGGGAGTAGTCAGCCCCAGCATTTT.

The chain is built from TRBV9 and TRBJ2-7, with 8 positions matching TRBD1. The germline gives CDR1 SGDLS, CDR2 YYNGEE. This CDR3 comprises 15 residues. With 2 bases clipped from V and 5 bases from J, the junction kept 9 bases outside the gene matches. CDR3 in amino acids: CASSVGARGPHEQYF. DNA of the CDR3: TGTGCCAGCAGCGTCGGTGCCAGGGGGCCCCACGAGCAGTACTTC.

The chain carries TRBV27 and TRBJ2-2, with D possibly being TRBD2 (5 bases). This CDR3 is built from 16 residues. Germline CDR1 and CDR2: MNHEY and SMNVEV (reference sequence). Trimming took 3 bases from V and 1 from J, leaving 12 bases between them. Here the CDR3 DNA reads TGTGCCAGCAGTTTTGGCGGGTCTGGGAACACCGGGGAGCTGTTTTTT. This gives the protein CASSFGGSGNTGELFF.

This chain connects TRBV5-1 to TRBJ1-1, with a weak D call TRBD1 (5 bases). From germline, CDR1 is SGHRS and CDR2 YFSETQ. The V end lost 4 bases, the J end lost 3 bases, and 19 bases lay between the germline ends. The CDR3 consists of 16 residues. The CDR3 DNA sequence: TGCGCCAGCAGCGCTTGGGTAGGGGTTACCGACACTGAAGCTTTCTTT. This encodes CASSAWVGVTDTEAFF.

This chain connects TRBV6-1 to TRBJ1-4; TRBD1 is a possible D gene (6 bases). V was trimmed by 3 bases and J by 7 bases, leaving 18 bases between them. This CDR3 spans 16 amino acids. The germline CDR1 and CDR2 sequences are MNHNS and SASEGT. The CDR3: CASSEQPGTLGEKLFF. DNA of the CDR3: TGTGCCAGCAGTGAGCAACCCGGGACACTGGGTGAAAAACTGTTTTTT.

The V gene is TRBV18, the J gene TRBJ1-1; D remains ambiguous. Germline loops: CDR1 KGHSH, CDR2 LQKENI. The length of the CDR3 is 13 residues. V shed 6 bases and J shed 2 bases, with 10 bases lying between them. In DNA, the CDR3 is TGTGCCAGCTCCCCCGGGATAAACACTGAAGCTTTCTTT. Translated: CASSPGINTEAFF.

This clone was detected only a few times. The CDR3 spells CASSPYEGGYNEAFF. CDR3 in DNA: TGTGCCAGCAGCCCCTACGAAGGGGGCTATAATGAAGCTTTCTTT. The V and J genes are TRBV3-1 (or the pseudogene TRBV3-2) and TRBJ1-1, with 7 bases identical to TRBD1. The CDR3 has 15 residues. V was clipped by 4 bases and J by 7 bases; unmatched bases: 12. Germline CDR1 reads LGHDT; CDR2 reads YNNKEL (reference sequence).

This chain links TRBV11-3 with TRBJ1-1; 8 bases agree with TRBD1. Per the germline V gene, CDR1 is SGHNT and CDR2 is YENEEA. The CDR3 has 13 amino acids. J lost 8 bases, V lost 5 bases, and 7 bases had no gene match. CDR3 in amino acids: CASSPGTGREAFF. Written as DNA, the CDR3 is TGTGCCAGCAGCCCTGGGACAGGCAGAGAAGCTTTCTTT. The full variable domain, completed using reference TRBV11-3 and TRBJ1-1, is EAGVVQSPRYKIIEKKQPVAFWCNPISGHNTLYWYLQNLGQGPELLIRYENEEAVDDSQLPKDRFSAERLKGVDSTLKIQPAELGDSAVYLCASSPGTGREAFFGQGTRLTVV.

The V gene is TRBV3-1 (or the pseudogene TRBV3-2), the J gene TRBJ1-2; D is unresolved. V lost 0 bases and J 10 bases, leaving 12 bases between the germline ends. The CDR3 length is 13 residues. Germline lookup yields CDR1 LGHDT and CDR2 YNNKEL (reference sequence). The CDR3, as DNA: TGTGCCAGCAGCCAAGAATGGGCTGTCGACTACACCTTC. Translated: CASSQEWAVDYTF.

This clone was observed a handful of times. The CDR3 coding sequence is TGTGCCAGCAGTTACCTGCGGCCAGACTCAAGTGCTGGCTACACCTTC. It codes for CASSYLRPDSSAGYTF. The chain couples TRBV6-6 to TRBJ1-2, with D uncertain. The germline gives CDR1 MNHNY, CDR2 SVGAGI (reference sequence). CDR3 length equals 16 residues. V was cut by 2 bases and J by 7 bases, with 20 bases left in between.

The J gene is TRBJ2-1, the V gene TRBV5-4; D gene unclear. V shed 4 bases and J shed 0 bases, with 5 bases lying between them. Germline loops: CDR1 SGHNT, CDR2 YYREEE (reference sequence). There are 13 residues in the CDR3. CDR3 region: CASSPNSYNEQFF. CDR3 sequence (DNA): TGTGCCAGCAGCCCCAACTCCTACAATGAGCAGTTCTTC.

This clone was observed once. V gene TRBV7-8 combines with J gene TRBJ2-5; TRBD2 might be the D (5 bases). The germline V gene encodes CDR1 SGHVS and CDR2 FQNEAQ. V gave up 8 bases and J gave up 3 bases, with 19 bases separating them. The CDR3 sequence is 15 residues long. Written as DNA, the CDR3 is TGTGCCAGCGCGTTTACCGTTACTAGAGAAGAGACCCAGTACTTC. This gives the protein CASAFTVTREETQYF. Supplemented by reference TRBV7-8 and TRBJ2-5, the full variable domain reads GAGVSQSPRYKVAKRGQDVALRCDPISGHVSLFWYQQALGQGPEFLTYFQNEAQLDKSGLPSDRFFAERPEGSVSTLKIQRTQQEDSAVYLCASAFTVTREETQYFGPGTRLLVL.

This clone has more than one count but fewer than ten. CDR3 sequence reads: CARTDRGEAEAFF. The CDR3 DNA reads TGTGCCAGAACGGACAGGGGTGAGGCTGAAGCTTTCTTT. The chain links TRBV27 to TRBJ1-1; TRBD1 aligns across 9 bases. The V segment lost 9 bases and the J segment 6 bases; nucleotides outside the gene matches: 8. The CDR3 contains 13 residues. CDR1 and CDR2 from the germline V gene are MNHEY and SMNVEV (reference sequence).

The chain employs TRBV18 and TRBJ1-3, with D possibly TRBD1 on 6 matching bases. Trimming shortened V by 3 bases and J by 0 bases, and 9 bases separated the two germline ends. Germline V gives CDR1 KGHSH, CDR2 LQKENI. CDR3 length: 15 residues. This chain's CDR3 is CASSPQGTSGNTIYF. In nucleotides, the CDR3 is TGTGCCAGCTCACCTCAGGGGACCTCTGGAAACACCATATATTTT.

V usage is TRBV18 and J usage is TRBJ2-2; TRBD1 aligns across 7 bases. J gave up 1 base and V 5 bases, and 7 bases lay outside the gene matches. Germline-derived CDR1 and CDR2 are KGHSH and LQKENI. CDR3 length: 16 amino acids. CDR3 bases: TGTGCCAGCTCAGCCGACAGGGTGGGGAACACCGGGGAGCTGTTTTTT. Protein: CASSADRVGNTGELFF.

The V and J genes are TRBV6-5 and TRBJ2-3; TRBD2 might be the D (6 bases). The V end lost 0 bases, the J end lost 5 bases, and 12 bases lay between the germline ends. The CDR3 totals 15 residues. The germline V gene has CDR1 MNHEY and CDR2 SVGAGI. The CDR3 here is CASSYSARGRDTQYF. For the CDR3, the DNA is TGTGCCAGCAGTTACTCCGCACGGGGGAGAGATACGCAGTATTTT.